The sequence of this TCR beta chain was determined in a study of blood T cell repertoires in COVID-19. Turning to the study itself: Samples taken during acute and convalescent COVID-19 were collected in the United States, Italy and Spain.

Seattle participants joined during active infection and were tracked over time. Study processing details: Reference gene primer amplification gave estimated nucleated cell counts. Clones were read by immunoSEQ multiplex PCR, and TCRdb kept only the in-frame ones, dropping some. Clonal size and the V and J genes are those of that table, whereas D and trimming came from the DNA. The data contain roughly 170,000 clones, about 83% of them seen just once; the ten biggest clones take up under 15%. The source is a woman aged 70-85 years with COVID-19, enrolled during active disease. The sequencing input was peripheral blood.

CDR3 residues: CASSRDRGSYEQYF. CDR3 DNA: TGTGCCAGCAGCCGGGACAGGGGTTCCTACGAGCAGTACTTC. The chain is built from TRBV4-2 and TRBJ2-7, with TRBD1 matching 10 bases. The CDR3 covers 14 residues. Looked up from germline, CDR1 is LGHNA and CDR2 is YNFKEQ. V was clipped by 4 bases and J by 1 base; unmatched bases: 1.